This T cell receptor (beta chain) came from a study of Ad26.COV2.S vaccination and SARS-CoV-2 variants. Whole-study findings and limits: In vaccinated individuals, spike-specific CD8+ and CD4+ T cell responses reportedly displayed substantial breadth. Breadth of non-spike TCRs did not differ between vaccinees and placebo recipients. Ad26.COV2.S recipients had broader spike-specific TCRs (P = 0.0014). The TCR breadth and depth analyses may have understated or missed part of the total T cell responses.

Concerning this clone: Its specificity is not known.

Germline trimming cut 3 bases from V and 8 bases from J; bases unmatched to any gene: 11. This CDR3 has 16 residues. The germline CDR1 and CDR2 sequences are SGHTA and FQGNSA. TCRdb's copy holds only in-frame clones and misses some; the assay was immunoSEQ multiplex PCR. The sample includes over 110,000 clones, 86% seen only once; the top ten take 5%. The chain recombines TRBV7-2 with TRBJ2-1; 9 bases are shared with TRBD1. The source of this sequence is a human donor who had recovered from COVID-19. Source: peripheral blood, taken after recovery from COVID-19. CDR3 bases: TGTGCCAGCAGCTTCGACGGACAGGGGTCGTCGCATGAGCAGTTCTTC. Translation: CASSFDGQGSSHEQFF.